This T cell receptor (beta chain) was identified in a study of blood T cell repertoires in COVID-19. Study-wide background: Sample material is recorded as cDNA or gDNA derived from T cells, B-cell-depleted T cells, or PBMCs.

How the authors handled the data: From reference gene primer amplification, estimates of nucleated cell counts were derived. The data were produced by immunoSEQ multiplex PCR, yet TCRdb's version contains in-frame clones alone and is incomplete. Clone size and the V and J calls come from that table; the DNA yielded D and trimming. The table includes 130,000 or so clones, 70% to 85% detected once. The V and J ends lost 5 bases and 4 bases respectively, with 13 bases between them. Germline V lookup: CDR1 SEHNR, CDR2 FQNEAQ (reference sequence). This CDR3 is 14 amino acids long. The sequence was obtained from a woman between 65 and 79 years old with acute or convalescent COVID-19. The sequenced material came from peripheral blood. V and J are TRBV7-9 and TRBJ2-3, with D perhaps matching TRBD1 (5 bases). DNA for the CDR3: TGTGCCAGCAGCCCCCAGACAGCATCAGATACGCAGTATTTT. It translates to CASSPQTASDTQYF. Full variable domain (remainder filled in from reference TRBV7-9 and TRBJ2-3): DTGVSQNPRHKITKRGQNVTFRCDPISEHNRLYWYRQTLGQGPEFLTYFQNEAQLEKSRLLSDRFSAERPKGSFSTLEIQRTEQGDSAMYLCASSPQTASDTQYFGPGTRLTVL.